The clone carrying this TCR beta chain appeared a few times. A second about 6 to 12 cycle PCR used barcoded and J-beta primers. TCRdb reanalysed the 5' RACE reads using MiXCR and keeps one entry per CDR3 protein. The data contain some 560,000 distinct CDR3 sequences, about 28% of them seen just once; the ten biggest clones take up approximately 4%. This entry belongs to a study of blood T cells in healthy people across ages. CDR1 is SEHNR, CDR2 FQNEAQ, per germline (reference sequence). V lost 4 bases, J lost 4 bases, and 12 bases stayed unmatched. This CDR3 has 16 residues. These data also featured in a second study, about T cells of mothers and their children. That paper notes: The second PCR used the M1S primer, and this primer added sample barcodes and 2-4 random nucleotides. For each mother, over 10 million TCR beta CDR3 reads were obtained, and for each child, about 3 million.

This chain joins TRBV7-9 and TRBJ2-5; 7 bases align to TRBD1. Specimen: blood. This TCR was sampled from a boy younger than 10 in good health. CDR3 residues: CASSSYRGLGLETQYF. The DNA for the CDR3 is TGTGCCAGCAGCTCCTACAGGGGCCTCGGCCTAGAGACCCAGTACTTC.